Shown below are 23 T cell receptor beta chains from a single sample sequenced in a study of cytomegalovirus exposure and HLA in healthy donors (dated by TCRdb to about 2017). Library preparation employed the immunoSEQ multiplex PCR assay. The multiplex PCR relied on a mix of 60 forward primers for TCR Vbeta segments and 13 reverse primers for TCR Jbeta segments. The clones in this table, taken by TCRdb from immuneACCESS, are in-frame only. Not every clone is retained; where verified, under half of the shortfall comes from an unresolved V gene, and the cause of the rest is unknown. The table for this sample lists 110,000 or so clones; over 75% of them were counted only once. 2.5% of the sample is in the top ten clones. Sequenced: PBMCs. The receptors originated from a woman under 30 in good health and CMV-seronegative.

This clone was seen more than once but under ten times. The chain has TRBV25-1 and TRBJ1-6; the D is unclear. Germline CDR1 MGHDK, CDR2 SYGVNS. CDR3 length: 14 amino acids. V lost 4 bases, J lost 6 bases, and 10 bases lay in between. The DNA of the CDR3 is TGTGCCAGCAGTGGCCCTGGAGCTAATTCACCCCTCCACTTT. This codes for CASSGPGANSPLHF.

V is TRBV7-9 and J is TRBJ1-5; 9 bases are a match to TRBD1. The CDR3 spans 13 residues. Germline CDR1 reads SEHNR; CDR2 reads FQNEAQ (reference sequence). V shed 8 bases, J shed 5 bases, and the junction held 4 bases outside the gene matches. This CDR3 reads CASGRDRDQPQHF. The CDR3 coding sequence is TGTGCCAGCGGCCGGGACAGGGATCAGCCCCAGCATTTT.

V and J are TRBV27 and TRBJ1-2, with D perhaps matching TRBD1 (6 bases). Germline CDR1 MNHEY, CDR2 SMNVEV (reference sequence). The CDR3 consists of 13 residues. With 5 bases removed from V and 4 bases from J, the gap between germline ends came to 11 bases. This CDR3 is CASSGGWTYGYTF. The CDR3 nucleotides read TGTGCCAGCAGTGGGGGCTGGACCTATGGCTACACCTTC.

The rearrangement links TRBV27 to TRBJ1-1; TRBD1 matches at 7 bases. The ends lost 5 bases at V and 10 bases at J; junction bases unmatched: 4. The CDR3 length is 11 residues. Germline V CDR1 and CDR2: MNHEY, SMNVEV (reference sequence). The CDR3 coding sequence is TGTGCCAGCAGTCACAGGGGAAGAGCTTTCTTT. Its translation: CASSHRGRAFF.

The chain carries TRBV28 and TRBJ1-1; 8 bases map to TRBD1. Germline values: CDR1 MDHEN, CDR2 SYDVKM. The CDR3 is 14 amino acids. V lost 3 bases, J lost 5 bases, and 5 bases stayed unmatched. CDR3 loop: CASSFLDRATEAFF. CDR3 nucleotide sequence: TGTGCCAGCAGTTTCCTGGACAGGGCAACTGAAGCTTTCTTT.

This chain joins TRBV14 and TRBJ1-1, with 7 bases fitting TRBD1. From germline, CDR1 is SGHDN and CDR2 FVKESK. V was pared by 0 bases and J by 4 bases, with 11 bases of the junction left unmatched. This CDR3 has 17 residues. The CDR3 protein is CASSQDIGRGVLTEAFF. The CDR3 DNA follows: TGTGCCAGCAGCCAAGATATAGGCAGGGGGGTTCTCACTGAAGCTTTCTTT.

V usage is TRBV5-6 and J usage is TRBJ1-4, with 9 nucleotides matching TRBD1. Germline trimming cut 4 bases from V and 5 bases from J; bases unmatched to any gene: 6. The CDR3 spans 15 residues. Germline-derived CDR1 and CDR2 are SGHDT and YYEEEE. The DNA of the CDR3 is TGTGCCAGCAGCCCTCGGGGGACAGGGAATGAAAAACTGTTTTTT. Its translation: CASSPRGTGNEKLFF.

V usage is TRBV14 and J usage is TRBJ2-3, with a weak D call TRBD1 (6 bases). The CDR3 totals 16 residues. The germline CDR1 and CDR2 sequences are SGHDN and FVKESK. Trimming left V 1 base short and J 3 bases short, with 14 bases between. In DNA, the CDR3 is TGTGCCAGCAGCCAAGCCACAGGGATCCGTACAGATACGCAGTATTTT. Translated: CASSQATGIRTDTQYF.

On this clone: Germline and junction disagree at one end, which may indicate a read error. The chain joins TRBV7-7 to TRBJ2-2, with D maybe TRBD1 (6 bases). The CDR3 length is 13 residues. Germline CDR1 is SSHAT and CDR2 is FNYEAQ (reference sequence). In DNA, the CDR3 is TGTGCTAGCAGCTTAGGCAGGGGCGGGGAGCTGTTTTTT. It specifies CASSLGRGGELFF.

The chain joins TRBV7-2 to TRBJ1-5; D call uncertain. Per germline, CDR1 SGHTA and CDR2 FQGNSA. V was cut by 6 bases and J by 6 bases, with 12 bases left in between. The CDR3 extends over 13 amino acids. This CDR3 reads CASRSEAGQPQHF. DNA of the CDR3: TGTGCCAGCAGATCCGAGGCTGGTCAGCCCCAGCATTTT.

The rearrangement links TRBV30 to TRBJ2-1, with 7 bases identical to TRBD1. The CDR3 is 12 residues long. Germline-derived CDR1 and CDR2 are GTSNPN and SVGIG (reference sequence). V lost 2 bases and J lost 5; bases outside the gene matches: 0. The CDR3, as DNA: TGTGCCTGGAGTACAGGGGACAATGAGCAGTTCTTC. Protein: CAWSTGDNEQFF.

The chain carries TRBV19 and TRBJ2-5, with TRBD2 matching 10 bases. The length of the CDR3 is 15 residues. V was clipped by 5 bases and J by 5 bases; unmatched bases: 8. In germline, CDR1 is LNHDA, CDR2 SQIVND (reference sequence). The CDR3 DNA sequence: TGTGCCAGTAGTTCCCTAGCGGGGGTTTCCGAGACCCAGTACTTC. Amino acids: CASSSLAGVSETQYF.

On this clone itself: The junction departs from germline at one end; a sequencing error may be responsible. The chain employs TRBV5-4 and TRBJ2-7; 7 bases are a match to TRBD2. Germline CDR1 and CDR2: SGHNT and YYREEE (reference sequence). This CDR3 is 15 amino acids long. Here the CDR3 reads CASTLGSGESYEQYF. The CDR3, as DNA: TGTGCCAGCACCTTGGGGAGCGGGGAATCCTACGAGCAGTACTTC.

The chain links TRBV28 to TRBJ2-7, with 10 nucleotides matching TRBD1. CDR1 and CDR2 (germline): MDHEN, SYDVKM. V shed 6 bases, J shed 4 bases, and the junction held 9 bases outside the gene matches. This CDR3 is built from 15 residues. CDR3 nucleotides: TGTGCCAGCAGGACAGGGGGCGCATCCACGTACGAGCAGTACTTC. Protein: CASRTGGASTYEQYF.

This clone was found once. V gene TRBV28 combines with J gene TRBJ2-5; D might be TRBD2 (6 bases). CDR1 is MDHEN, CDR2 SYDVKM, per germline. The CDR3 runs 15 residues. V shed 6 bases and J shed 0 bases, with 14 bases lying between them. The CDR3 here is CASSPRAGYQETQYF. CDR3 nucleotide sequence: TGTGCCAGCAGCCCCCGGGCGGGATACCAAGAGACCCAGTACTTC.

This sequence joins TRBV7-2 and TRBJ1-2; TRBD1 aligns across 8 bases. The CDR3 loop spans 16 amino acids. J gave up 8 bases and V 0 bases, and 11 bases lay outside the gene matches. Germline CDR1 is SGHTA and CDR2 is FQGNSA. CDR3 nucleotide sequence: TGTGCCAGCAGCTTAGCCCCCCCTACGACAGGGGTCGGCTACACCTTC. Translated: CASSLAPPTTGVGYTF.

The J gene is TRBJ2-1, the V gene TRBV19, with 10 bases identical to TRBD1. CDR1 is LNHDA, CDR2 SQIVND, per germline (reference sequence). The CDR3 has 21 amino acids. Trimming took 2 bases from V and 0 from J; bases not matched to a gene: 16. The CDR3 reads CASSISGRTGGSSSSYNEQFF. The DNA for the CDR3 is TGTGCCAGTAGTATAAGCGGGCGGACAGGGGGATCTTCTAGCTCCTACAATGAGCAGTTCTTC. Supplemented by reference TRBV19 and TRBJ2-1, the full variable domain reads DGGITQSPKYLFRKEGQNVTLSCEQNLNHDAMYWYRQDPGQGLRLIYYSQIVNDFQKGDIAEGYSVSREKKESFPLTVTSAQKNPTAFYLCASSISGRTGGSSSSYNEQFFGPGTRLTVL.

The CDR3 is CAIRGGTPLSYEQYF. CDR3 nucleotide sequence: TGTGCCATCAGGGGAGGGACTCCCCTCTCCTACGAGCAGTACTTC. The genes are TRBV10-3 and TRBJ2-7; 7 positions match TRBD2. V was clipped by 6 bases and J by 0 bases; unmatched bases: 8. This CDR3 has 15 residues. Germline-derived CDR1 and CDR2 are ENHRY and SYGVKD.

The gene calls are TRBV11-3 and TRBJ2-5; 9 bases match TRBD2. This CDR3 is 16 amino acids long. J gave up 5 bases and V 5 bases, and 12 bases lay outside the gene matches. The germline V gene has CDR1 SGHNT and CDR2 YENEEA. CDR3 DNA: TGTGCCAGCAGCGAGGGCGGGGGGGGAGGTCGGGAGACCCAGTACTTC. The encoded protein is CASSEGGGGGRETQYF.

The rearrangement uses TRBV19 and TRBJ2-3, with 8 bases fitting TRBD2. With V trimmed by 7 bases and J by 1 base, 10 bases remained unmatched. This CDR3 comprises 16 residues. Germline lookup yields CDR1 LNHDA and CDR2 SQIVND (reference sequence). CDR3 DNA sequence: TGTGCCAGTACCTCTTCGGGGCGGGGGGGCACAGATACGCAGTATTTT. It is translated as CASTSSGRGGTDTQYF.

This clone was observed a handful of times. V is TRBV6-5 and J is TRBJ2-7; D is perhaps TRBD1 (6 bases). V was trimmed by 6 bases and J by 3 bases, leaving 9 bases between them. The V gene's germline CDR1 is MNHEY and CDR2 SVGAGI. This CDR3 is 12 amino acids long. CDR3 residues: CASRDSYYEQYV. The CDR3 bases are TGTGCCAGCAGGGACAGTTACTACGAGCAGTACGTC.

The V call is TRBV11-2, the J call TRBJ2-7; tentatively, D is TRBD1 (6 bases). The CDR3 is 14 residues long. Trimming left V 4 bases short and J 6 bases short, with 16 bases between. The germline V gene encodes CDR1 SGHAT and CDR2 FQNNGV. The CDR3 spells CASSSYADSSEQYV. As DNA, the CDR3 is TGTGCCAGCAGCTCCTATGCGGACAGTAGCGAGCAGTACGTC.

The chain recombines TRBV30 with TRBJ1-2; 7 bases map to TRBD1. Germline trimming cut 0 bases from V and 6 bases from J; bases unmatched to any gene: 4. From germline, CDR1 is GTSNPN and CDR2 SVGIG (reference sequence). The CDR3 runs 13 residues. Here the CDR3 reads CAWSVGQGDGYTF. The CDR3 DNA is TGTGCCTGGAGTGTAGGCCAGGGGGATGGCTACACCTTC.